The 8 T cell receptor beta chains reported below all come from one sample, sequenced in a study of beta chain features in type 1 diabetes. Sequenced material consisted of expressed TCRB transcripts (all of the isolated RNA was reverse transcribed). Sequenced by immunoSEQ multiplex PCR; TCRdb stores in-frame clones only, minus some. The table lists almost 350,000 clones, 20% of them singletons. The sample comprised naive CD4+ T cells from blood. Receptors originate from a woman aged 18 to 35 in good health.

This chain joins TRBV7-9 and TRBJ2-5; no definite D call. CDR1 is SEHNR, CDR2 FQNEAQ, per germline (reference sequence). V lost 0 bases and J lost 1, with 6 bases in between. The CDR3 totals 14 residues. The CDR3 protein is CASSLARPQETQYF. CDR3 DNA: TGTGCCAGCAGCTTAGCGCGGCCCCAAGAGACCCAGTACTTC.

The J gene is TRBJ2-7, the V gene TRBV27; 7 bases are shared with TRBD1. Germline CDR1 is MNHEY and CDR2 is SMNVEV (reference sequence). This CDR3 is built from 13 residues. V shed 6 bases, J shed 2 bases, and the junction held 4 bases outside the gene matches. CDR3 region: CASSRDRAYEQYF. In DNA form, the CDR3 reads TGTGCCAGCAGCCGGGACAGAGCCTACGAGCAGTACTTC.

DNA of the CDR3: TGCAGCGTGGGACAGGGGGGACTCACTGAAGCTTTCTTT. Amino acid sequence: CSVGQGGLTEAFF. The V and J genes are TRBV29-1 and TRBJ1-1, with TRBD1 matching over 11 bases. CDR1 SQVTM and CDR2 ANQGSEA come from the germline V gene. The CDR3 length is 13 residues. The V segment lost 6 bases and the J segment 4 bases; nucleotides outside the gene matches: 4.

The rearrangement links TRBV5-1 to TRBJ2-2, with a possible D match to TRBD1 (5 bases). The CDR3 loop spans 12 amino acids. The V end lost 0 bases, the J end lost 8 bases, and 5 bases lay between the germline ends. Germline CDR1 and CDR2: SGHRS and YFSETQ. CDR3 sequence (DNA): TGCGCCAGCAGCTTGGCAGGGGGGGAGCTGTTTTTT. Residues: CASSLAGGELFF.

The V and J genes are TRBV27 and TRBJ2-7; D might be TRBD1 (5 bases). Deletions cut 5 bases from V and 3 bases from J, with 11 bases between. Germline V lookup: CDR1 MNHEY, CDR2 SMNVEV (reference sequence). The CDR3 length is 13 residues. The CDR3 spells CASSPDRNYEQYF. The CDR3 coding sequence is TGTGCCAGCAGTCCCGACAGAAACTACGAGCAGTACTTC.

The genes are TRBV5-4 and TRBJ2-3, with D possibly TRBD1 on 6 matching bases. V lost 4 bases and J 0 bases, leaving 9 bases between the germline ends. This CDR3 is 14 amino acids long. The germline gives CDR1 SGHNT, CDR2 YYREEE (reference sequence). In nucleotides, the CDR3 is TGTGCCAGCAGCCAGGACAGAAGCACAGATACGCAGTATTTT. This sequence encodes CASSQDRSTDTQYF. The variable domain in full, with the rest retrieved from reference TRBV5-4 and TRBJ2-3, is ETGVTQSPTHLIKTRGQQVTLRCSSQSGHNTVSWYQQALGQGPQFIFQYYREEENGRGNFPPRFSGLQFPNYSSELNVNALELDDSALYLCASSQDRSTDTQYFGPGTRLTVL.

V and J are TRBV15 and TRBJ2-1; a weak D match, TRBD1 (6 bases). This CDR3 comprises 14 residues. The V end lost 3 bases, the J end lost 6 bases, and 12 bases lay between the germline ends. Germline assignment: CDR1 LNHNV and CDR2 YYDKDF (reference sequence). The CDR3 spells CATSREGGINEQFF. DNA of the CDR3: TGTGCCACCAGCAGGGAAGGGGGTATCAATGAGCAGTTCTTC.

Concerning this clone: This CDR3 is also generated by other DNA sequences in the sample. The chain carries TRBV5-1 and TRBJ2-7, with a tentative D call TRBD2 (6 bases). The germline V gene encodes CDR1 SGHRS and CDR2 YFSETQ. V lost 4 bases and J 3 bases, leaving 11 bases between the germline ends. CDR3 length: 13 amino acids. The CDR3 nucleotides read TGCGCCAGCAGCCTGGGAGGCGACTACGAGCAGTACTTC. Translation gives CASSLGGDYEQYF.